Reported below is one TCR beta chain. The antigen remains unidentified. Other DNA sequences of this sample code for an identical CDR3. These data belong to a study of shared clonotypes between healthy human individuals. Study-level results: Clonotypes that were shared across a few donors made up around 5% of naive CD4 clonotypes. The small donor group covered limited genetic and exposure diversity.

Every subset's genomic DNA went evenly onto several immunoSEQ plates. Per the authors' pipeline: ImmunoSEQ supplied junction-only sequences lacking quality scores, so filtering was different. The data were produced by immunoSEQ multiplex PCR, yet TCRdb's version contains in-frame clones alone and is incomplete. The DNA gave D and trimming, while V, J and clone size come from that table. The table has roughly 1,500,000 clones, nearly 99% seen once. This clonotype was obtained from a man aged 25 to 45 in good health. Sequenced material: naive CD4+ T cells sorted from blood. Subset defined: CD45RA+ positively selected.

Here the CDR3 DNA reads TGCGCCAGCAGCTTGGCGGGACAGGGGATGGAGACCCAGTACTTC. Encoded protein: CASSLAGQGMETQYF. The chain has TRBV5-1 and TRBJ2-5, with 10 bases aligning to TRBD1. The V gene end was trimmed by 0 bases and the J gene end by 5 bases; junction bases not matched to a gene: 4. Germline assignment: CDR1 SGHRS and CDR2 YFSETQ. CDR3 length: 15 amino acids.